This entry concerns a single TCR beta chain. This sample was taken from a study of blood T cell repertoires in COVID-19. Study details: Samples taken during acute and convalescent COVID-19 were collected in the United States, Italy and Spain. In each case, the material was cDNA or gDNA derived from T cells, B-cell-depleted T cells, or PBMCs.

Authors' processing steps: Amplification of reference gene primers was used by the study to estimate nucleated cell counts. Sequencing was performed with immunoSEQ multiplex PCR; in TCRdb, only in-frame clones are kept and a portion is missing. V, J and clone size were drawn from that table, and D and trimming were deduced from the DNA. The profile shows 200,000 to 250,000 clones, almost 85% of them singletons. The CDR3 is 13 amino acids. CDR1 LGHDT and CDR2 YNNKEL come from the germline V gene (reference sequence). Unmatched junction bases numbered 6, after V lost 6 bases and J lost 7 bases. The TCR comes from a woman of 80 years or more with acute or convalescent COVID-19. The chain couples TRBV3-1 (or the pseudogene TRBV3-2) to TRBJ2-1; 7 bases align to TRBD1. The sequenced material came from peripheral blood. The CDR3 bases are TGTGCCAGCAGGGGGGACAGTGCGAATGAGCAGTTCTTC. It encodes CASRGDSANEQFF.